This T cell receptor beta chain came from a study of T-cell memory formation after mild COVID-19. Findings of the study overall: The pre-infection memory compartment contained some responding clones, suggesting cross-reactive memory joined. Clones that got smaller from day 15 to 85 had even CD4/CD8, while clones growing later tipped toward CD4+.

In TCRdb, the 5' RACE reads were re-called with MiXCR into one record per CDR3 protein. The sample lists about 270,000 distinct CDR3 sequences; approximately 15% were seen once. This clonotype has only a few counts. Its antigen is currently unknown. Germline CDR1 and CDR2: SEHNR and FQNEAQ (reference sequence). With 5 bases removed from V and 4 bases from J, the gap between germline ends came to 14 bases. This CDR3 has 14 amino acids. The specimen was PBMCs or a T cell subset sorted from them (not recorded which). The chain joins TRBV7-9 to TRBJ1-1; tentatively, D is TRBD1 (5 bases). The TCR comes from an adult woman who had mild COVID-19 (a few samples of this study predate the infection). Cell type and time point are not known. CDR3 region: CASSTTGVPTEAFF. CDR3 DNA sequence: TGTGCCAGCAGCACTACAGGAGTCCCCACTGAAGCTTTCTTT.